This paragraph covers one T cell receptor (beta chain) sequence. The junction and the germline gene differ at one end; a read error may be behind it. Germline values: CDR1 SNHLY, CDR2 FYNNEI. The CDR3 runs 16 residues. This sample was included in a study of radiation and T cells in renal cell carcinoma. Data came from immunoSEQ multiplex PCR; TCRdb stores just in-frame clones and leaves some out. This table has about 18,000 clones, about 56% appearing once. The treatment: 15 Gy SBRT to primary tumor, nephrectomy 4 weeks later. Specimen: tumor tissue, collected from a patient whose treatment included radiotherapy and nephrectomy. The V call is TRBV2, the J call TRBJ1-2; tentative D call: TRBD1 (5 bases). The sequence was collected from a man aged 45 to 65 with renal cell carcinoma. The CDR3 DNA is TGTGCCAGCAGTGAACCCCCCCGGGCAGGGAACTTTGGCTACACCTTC. As protein: CASSEPPRAGNFGYTF.